This T cell receptor (beta chain) stems from a study of identical twins. Germline loops: CDR1 SNHLY, CDR2 FYNNEI. The length of the CDR3 is 12 residues. Between the trimmed V and J ends, which lost 8 bases and 1 base, there was a span of 8 bases. TCRdb re-derived calls from the 5' RACE reads in MiXCR, one entry per CDR3 protein. The table has some 590,000 distinct CDR3 sequences, approximately 10% seen once. Another study also made use of these data, one on yellow fever vaccine responses in identical twins.

This sequence joins TRBV2 and TRBJ2-5, with TRBD1 as a possible D gene (5 bases). The sequencing input was PBMCs. The sequence came from a woman younger than 30 in good health. The CDR3 loop is CASLDIQETQYF. Written as DNA, the CDR3 is TGTGCCAGCCTGGACATCCAAGAGACCCAGTACTTC.